This T cell receptor beta chain was captured by sequencing in a study of CD8 T cells in Susac syndrome (dated by TCRdb to about 2019). General notes on the study: The study used repertoire sequencing to test whether antigen drove CD8+ T cell activation and differentiation in Susac syndrome. The clonality of the CD8+ T cell repertoire was compared across approximately 11 healthy donors, around 14 Susac syndrome patients and about 16 multiple sclerosis patients. Overall study outcomes, separate from this receptor: The study acknowledged that relatively few individuals were included in the TCR sequencing and HLA analysis.

RNA was extracted using the RNeasy kit, and roughly 0.5 to 1 microgram was reverse transcribed with random hexamers. The immunoSEQ multiplex PCR assay, covering 54 Vbeta and 13 Jbeta segments, was used to amplify TCR beta CDR3 regions. Bias from PCR amplification was corrected by using a synthetic template baseline for primer optimization and for computational correction. The study's processing was this. Reads were annotated to V, D and J genes according to IMGT and were analyzed with immunoSEQ Analyzer, with only productive sequences retained. Clonality was calculated as one minus the Shannon entropy normalized by log2 of the number of productive unique sequences. Public and private clones were assessed among the 100 most prevalent clones of each patient and control. Susac-specific clones were defined as absent from healthy and MS cohorts, around 1,000 published viral clones and other ImmuneACCESS disease sequences. TCRdb reprocessing: public reads trimmed at Q25 with fastp, clones called with MiXCR, in-frame beta chains kept. One record per CDR3 amino acid sequence lists the most common genes and DNA. Here the V and J calls rest on TCRdb's processing, not on the authors' analysis. This sample is represented by 170,000 or so distinct CDR3 sequences; around 96% of them were singletons. The top ten clones comprise about 0.15% of the sample.

Peripheral blood CD8+ and CD4+ T cells from healthy donors, Susac syndrome patients and multiple sclerosis patients were profiled using high-throughput TCR beta sequencing. The multiple sclerosis controls were treatment-naive patients who had stable or active relapsing-remitting disease and met the revised McDonald criteria. Bulk CD8+ and CD4+ T cells were purified by magnetic negative isolation, whereas CD8+ TEMRA cells were enriched by FACS. Blood was drawn into EDTA tubes, processed within 24 hours, and PBMCs were isolated by density gradient centrifugation. PBMCs intended for TCR sequencing were cryopreserved in liquid nitrogen and were subsequently thawed in a 37 degrees C water bath. The sorted or isolated CD4+, CD8+ and CD8+ TEMRA cells reached a purity of at least 90%. CDR1 SQVTM and CDR2 ANQGSEA are derived from the germline V gene. The CDR3 spans 12 residues, from the cysteine through the phenylalanine. Just the 36-base CDR3 DNA is kept, in frame starting at base 1. The junction shows trimming of 6 bases on V and 7 bases on J, and the gene matches do not reach 6 bases of it.

Remarks on this clonotype: Its cognate antigen has yet to be identified. Nothing much larger sits one base from this clone, and base qualities are not available.

The sequencing input was CD8+ T cells from PBMCs. The receptor comes from a human donor with multiple sclerosis. The rearrangement joined TRBV29-1 to TRBJ2-7; 10 junctional bases match TRBD1. The CDR3 here reads CSVSGTGVEQYF. Read as DNA, the sequence is TGCAGCGTCTCCGGGACAGGGGTAGAGCAGTACTTC.